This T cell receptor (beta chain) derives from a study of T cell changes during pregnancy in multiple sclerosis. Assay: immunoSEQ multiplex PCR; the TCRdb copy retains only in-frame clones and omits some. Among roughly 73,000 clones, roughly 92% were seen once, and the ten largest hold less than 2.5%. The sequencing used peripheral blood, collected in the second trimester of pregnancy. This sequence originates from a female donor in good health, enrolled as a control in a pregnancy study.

CDR3 region: CATSRRPGQGFGTIYF. Written as DNA, the CDR3 is TGTGCCACCAGCAGGCGGCCGGGACAGGGGTTTGGCACCATATATTTT. The V gene is TRBV15, the J gene TRBJ1-3; TRBD1 aligns across 10 bases. V lost 3 bases, J lost 9 bases, and 11 bases stayed unmatched. In germline, CDR1 is LNHNV, CDR2 YYDKDF (reference sequence). The CDR3 length is 16 residues.